These 24 T cell receptor beta chains were sequenced from one sample in a study of healthy donors' naive CD4 and CD8 T cells. Each TCR library used 500 ng of total RNA and a linear amplification protocol. MiXCR, run by TCRdb on the reads, gives a single entry per CDR3 protein. This table has 150,000 to 200,000 distinct CDR3 sequences, around 74% appearing once. Source material: naive CD4+ and CD8+ T cells sorted from blood, pooled from several donors. These receptors all come from a pool of human donors in good health; the sample pools cells from several healthy donors.

The V gene is TRBV11-2, the J gene TRBJ2-2; the D gene is possibly TRBD1 (6 bases). The V end lost 5 bases, the J end lost 6 bases, and 10 bases lay between the germline ends. Per germline, CDR1 SGHAT and CDR2 FQNNGV. The CDR3 has 13 residues. The CDR3 spells CASSPGQSGELFF. CDR3 bases: TGTGCCAGCAGCCCAGGACAGTCCGGGGAGCTGTTTTTT. Full variable domain (outside the CDR3, taken from reference TRBV11-2 and TRBJ2-2): EAGVAQSPRYKIIEKRQSVAFWCNPISGHATLYWYQQILGQGPKLLIQFQNNGVVDDSQLPKDRFSAERLKGVDSTLKIQPAKLEDSAVYLCASSPGQSGELFFGEGSRLTVL.

CDR3 nucleotides: TGCAGCGTTGTTCCGCCCAAACACCTCCCAGGGACCCAGTACTTC. Translated: CSVVPPKHLPGTQYF. The chain recombines TRBV29-1 with TRBJ2-5; D not certain. Trimming left V 4 bases short and J 7 bases short, with 22 bases between. This CDR3 region has 15 residues. Germline CDR1 is SQVTM and CDR2 is ANQGSEA.

The chain uses TRBV29-1 and TRBJ2-4, with D possibly TRBD1 on 6 matching bases. Per germline, CDR1 SQVTM and CDR2 ANQGSEA. The V gene lost 3 bases and the J gene lost 1 base, with 10 bases spanning the gap. The CDR3 contains 14 residues. The CDR3 coding sequence is TGCAGCGTTGAGTCAGGGGTGGCCAAAAACATTCAGTACTTC. Translated: CSVESGVAKNIQYF.

V is TRBV6-5 and J is TRBJ2-1; the match to TRBD2 covers 7 bases. Trimming took 6 bases from V and 6 from J; bases not matched to a gene: 11. Germline-derived CDR1 and CDR2 are MNHEY and SVGAGI. This CDR3 has 15 amino acids. The CDR3 DNA follows: TGTGCCAGCAGACTACAATGGTGGACTAGCAATGAGCAGTTCTTC. Its translation is CASRLQWWTSNEQFF.

This chain uses TRBV24-1 with TRBJ2-3; TRBD1 agrees at 9 bases. The germline gives CDR1 KGHDR, CDR2 SFDVKD. V lost 1 base to trimming and J lost 0 bases; unmatched junction nucleotides: 4. CDR3 length equals 17 residues. The CDR3 coding sequence is TGTGCCACCAGTGATTTATGGGGACAGGGAAGCACAGATACGCAGTATTTT. It codes for CATSDLWGQGSTDTQYF.

The chain links TRBV6-2 or TRBV6-3 to TRBJ2-7, with TRBD2 identical over 10 bases. The CDR3 is 16 amino acids. Trimming removed 2 bases from V and 3 bases from J; junction bases left unmatched: 7. Germline lookup yields CDR1 MNHEY and CDR2 SVGEGT. The CDR3 is CASSYDPSGSFYEQYF. The CDR3 DNA follows: TGTGCCAGCAGTTACGATCCTAGCGGGAGCTTCTACGAGCAGTACTTC.

The genes are TRBV5-4 and TRBJ1-1; the match to TRBD1 covers 7 bases. The CDR3 runs to 16 residues. V gave up 3 bases and J gave up 2 bases; unmatched junction bases: 10. The germline V gene has CDR1 SGHNT and CDR2 YYREEE (reference sequence). As DNA, the CDR3 is TGTGCCAGCAGCTCGCCAGCTGGGACAGCAAACACTGAAGCTTTCTTT. This codes for CASSSPAGTANTEAFF.

The chain recombines TRBV6-6 with TRBJ1-1; 9 bases match TRBD1. After removal of 6 bases from V and 3 bases from J, the junction contained 8 bases not matched to a gene. Germline CDR1 reads MNHNY; CDR2 reads SVGAGI (reference sequence). The CDR3 length is 15 residues. CDR3 nucleotide sequence: TGTGCCAGCAGACCGGGACAGGGCTCGGACACTGAAGCTTTCTTT. Protein product: CASRPGQGSDTEAFF.

This rearrangement joins TRBV29-1 to TRBJ2-7; 8 bases agree with TRBD1. This CDR3 is built from 16 residues. J gave up 3 bases and V 1 base, and 11 bases lay outside the gene matches. Germline loops: CDR1 SQVTM, CDR2 ANQGSEA. CDR3 sequence reads: CSVEVDPDRGNYEQYF. In nucleotides, the CDR3 is TGCAGCGTTGAAGTGGACCCTGACAGGGGAAACTACGAGCAGTACTTC.

The chain is built from TRBV29-1 and TRBJ2-7; 10 bases map to TRBD2. Trimming at V came to 5 bases and at J to 2 bases, leaving 3 bases not matched to a gene. The CDR3 is made up of 13 amino acids. Germline values: CDR1 SQVTM, CDR2 ANQGSEA. The CDR3, as DNA: TGCAGCGTTCTCAGCGGGAGGGCCTACGAGCAGTACTTC. Encoded protein: CSVLSGRAYEQYF.

The gene calls are TRBV6-5 and TRBJ1-1, with 9 bases matching TRBD1. V was pared by 6 bases and J by 1 base, with 9 bases of the junction left unmatched. Germline-derived CDR1 and CDR2 are MNHEY and SVGAGI. The CDR3 is 16 amino acids. The CDR3 loop is CASSQTGTGWNTEAFF. The CDR3 DNA is TGTGCCAGCAGCCAAACCGGGACAGGGTGGAACACTGAAGCTTTCTTT.

The J gene is TRBJ1-5, the V gene TRBV6-5, with 7 bases identical to TRBD1. Germline CDR1 reads MNHEY; CDR2 reads SVGAGI. Trimming took 8 bases from V and 7 from J; bases not matched to a gene: 11. The CDR3 spans 14 residues. The CDR3 DNA follows: TGTGCCAGCTCTTTCGACAGGGTCGGGCAGCCCCAGCATTTT. Amino acids: CASSFDRVGQPQHF.

The V and J genes are TRBV19 and TRBJ2-5; 8 bases line up with TRBD2. The junction had 8 bases not matched to a gene; V was cut back by 3 bases and J by 5 bases. Germline V gives CDR1 LNHDA, CDR2 SQIVND (reference sequence). The CDR3 loop spans 15 amino acids. The CDR3 DNA follows: TGTGCCAGTAGTATCTTTAGCGGGGCCTCCGAGACCCAGTACTTC. It yields the protein CASSIFSGASETQYF.

The genes are TRBV5-4 and TRBJ2-7, with D tentatively TRBD2 (6 bases). Germline assignment: CDR1 SGHNT and CDR2 YYREEE (reference sequence). There are 15 residues in the CDR3. The V and J ends lost 4 bases and 3 bases respectively, with 17 bases between them. The CDR3, as DNA: TGTGCCAGCAGCCTTCTATTAGGGGAGGACTACGAGCAGTACTTC. Amino acid sequence: CASSLLLGEDYEQYF.

This clonotype was seen only a few times. This chain uses TRBV19 with TRBJ1-5; D gene uncertain. Per germline, CDR1 LNHDA and CDR2 SQIVND (reference sequence). The CDR3 contains 12 residues. Between the trimmed V and J ends, which lost 1 base and 9 bases, there was a span of 7 bases. In DNA form, the CDR3 reads TGTGCCAGTAGTATAGGGAAAGGGCCCCAGCATTTT. Translated, it gives CASSIGKGPQHF.

This chain uses TRBV11-2 with TRBJ2-1; the match to TRBD2 covers 13 bases. The ends lost 5 bases at V and 7 bases at J; junction bases unmatched: 11. Looked up from germline, CDR1 is SGHAT and CDR2 is FQNNGV. This CDR3 region has 17 residues. CDR3 loop: CASSARLAGGPGNEQFF. As DNA, the CDR3 is TGTGCCAGCAGCGCCCGACTAGCGGGAGGACCGGGGAATGAGCAGTTCTTC.

The chain links TRBV19 to TRBJ2-1; 11 bases match TRBD2. V lost 5 bases to trimming and J lost 7 bases; unmatched junction nucleotides: 10. The CDR3 length is 16 residues. CDR1 is LNHDA, CDR2 SQIVND, per germline (reference sequence). This CDR3 is CASSGALAGVGNEQFF. The CDR3 coding sequence is TGTGCCAGTAGTGGGGCACTAGCGGGAGTGGGGAATGAGCAGTTCTTC.

This clonotype was seen more than once but under ten times. The J gene is TRBJ1-4, the V gene TRBV30; 8 bases agree with TRBD1. Germline trimming cut 1 base from V and 5 bases from J; bases unmatched to any gene: 6. The CDR3 runs 15 residues. CDR1 is GTSNPN and CDR2 is SVGIG in the germline V gene (reference sequence). The CDR3 sequence: CAWSAKTGVNEKLFF. CDR3 nucleotide sequence: TGTGCCTGGAGTGCAAAGACAGGGGTAAATGAAAAACTGTTTTTT. Combining the CDR3 with reference TRBV30 and TRBJ1-4 gives the whole variable domain SQTIHQWPATLVQPVGSPLSLECTVEGTSNPNLYWYRQAAGRGLQLLFYSVGIGQISSEVPQNLSASRPQDRQFILSSKKLLLSDSGFYLCAWSAKTGVNEKLFFGSGTQLSVL.

A few counts support this clonotype. The chain is built from TRBV27 and TRBJ1-2, with 7 bases identical to TRBD1. This CDR3 is built from 13 residues. With V trimmed by 6 bases and J by 3 bases, 4 bases remained unmatched. The germline CDR1 and CDR2 sequences are MNHEY and SMNVEV (reference sequence). Written as DNA, the CDR3 is TGTGCCAGCAGAGGACAGGAACACTATGGCTACACCTTC. Translated, it gives CASRGQEHYGYTF.

The CDR3 DNA is TGTGCCAGCAGTTTTGGCCTAGCGGGAGGAGATGAGCAGTTCTTC. Protein sequence: CASSFGLAGGDEQFF. The chain recombines TRBV12-3 or TRBV12-4 with TRBJ2-1, with 11 bases aligning to TRBD2. J lost 8 bases, V lost 3 bases, and 6 bases had no gene match. The CDR3 contains 15 residues.

The chain couples TRBV11-3 to TRBJ1-6, with D possibly TRBD1 on 5 matching bases. The CDR3 sequence is 15 residues long. The V end was cut by 5 bases, the J end by 4 bases, with 12 bases between. Germline V gene sequence: CDR1 SGHNT, CDR2 YENEEA. The CDR3 is CASSGRQSYNSPLHF. The CDR3 nucleotides are TGTGCCAGCAGCGGGCGACAGAGTTATAATTCACCCCTCCACTTT.

The chain recombines TRBV5-6 with TRBJ2-1; TRBD2 aligns across 10 bases. The germline gives CDR1 SGHDT, CDR2 YYEEEE. CDR3 length: 13 amino acids. V dropped 9 bases and J dropped 8; count of bases not matched to a gene: 8. CDR3 region: CAITAGGPYEQFF. The DNA for the CDR3 is TGTGCCATCACAGCGGGAGGGCCCTATGAGCAGTTCTTC. Full variable domain (rest looked up from reference TRBV5-6 and TRBJ2-1): DAGVTQSPTHLIKTRGQQVTLRCSPKSGHDTVSWYQQALGQGPQFIFQYYEEEERQRGNFPDRFSGHQFPNYSSELNVNALLLGDSALYLCAITAGGPYEQFFGPGTRLTVL.

The chain uses TRBV15 and TRBJ2-5; no clear D gene. This CDR3 has 15 amino acids. The V end lost 0 bases, the J end lost 3 bases, and 11 bases lay between the germline ends. Germline-derived CDR1 and CDR2 are LNHNV and YYDKDF (reference sequence). The CDR3 sequence is CATSRDFGKKETQYF. In nucleotides, the CDR3 is TGTGCCACCAGCAGAGATTTTGGCAAGAAAGAGACCCAGTACTTC.

CDR3 amino acids: CASSYSAGAGNTIYF. CDR3 sequence (DNA): TGTGCCAGCAGTTACTCTGCGGGGGCTGGAAACACCATATATTTT. This chain links TRBV6-5 with TRBJ1-3, with D possibly being TRBD1 (5 bases). The CDR3 spans 15 residues. Germline-derived CDR1 and CDR2 are MNHEY and SVGAGI. Trimming stripped 0 bases from V and 2 bases from J, with 8 bases between.